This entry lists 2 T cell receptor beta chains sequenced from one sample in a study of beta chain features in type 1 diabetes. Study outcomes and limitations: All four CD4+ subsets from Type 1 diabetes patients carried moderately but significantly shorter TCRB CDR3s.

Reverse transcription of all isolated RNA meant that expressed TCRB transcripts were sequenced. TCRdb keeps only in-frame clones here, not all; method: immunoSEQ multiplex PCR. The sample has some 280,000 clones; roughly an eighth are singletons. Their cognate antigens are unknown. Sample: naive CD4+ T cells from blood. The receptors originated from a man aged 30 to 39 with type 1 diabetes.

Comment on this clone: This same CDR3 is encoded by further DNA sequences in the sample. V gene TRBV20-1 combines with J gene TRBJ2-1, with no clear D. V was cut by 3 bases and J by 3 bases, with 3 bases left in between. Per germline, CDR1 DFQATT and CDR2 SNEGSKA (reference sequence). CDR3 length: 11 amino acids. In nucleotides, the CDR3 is TGCAGTGCTAGCCTCTACAATGAGCAGTTCTTC. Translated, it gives CSASLYNEQFF.

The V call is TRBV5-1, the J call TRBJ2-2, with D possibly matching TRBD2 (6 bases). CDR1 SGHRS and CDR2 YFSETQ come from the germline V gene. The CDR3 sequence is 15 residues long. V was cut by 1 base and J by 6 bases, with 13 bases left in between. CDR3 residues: CASSLLAHMSGELFF. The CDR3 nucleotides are TGCGCCAGCAGCTTGCTAGCGCATATGTCCGGGGAGCTGTTTTTT.